In its sample, the clone carrying this TCR beta chain was seen a few times. Unique molecular identifiers tagged the TCRbeta library. One entry per CDR3 protein results from TCRdb running MiXCR on the PCR reads. The sample consists of approximately 350,000 distinct CDR3 sequences, about an eighth of them appearing once. The data derive from a study of T-cell reconstitution after alpha-beta-depleted transplantation in children. This CDR3 spans 14 amino acids. V lost 10 bases and J 0 bases, leaving 13 bases between the germline ends. Germline values: CDR1 SEHNR, CDR2 FQNEAQ (reference sequence). The TCR originated in a human donor who donated a stem cell graft to a child with Fanconi anemia. The sample in question was PBMCs, obtained from the stem cell graft. The V and J genes are TRBV7-9 and TRBJ2-1, with D possibly TRBD1 on 5 matching bases. In DNA form, the CDR3 reads TGTGCCACCACGGACAAGAGCTCCTACAATGAGCAGTTCTTC. This gives the protein CATTDKSSYNEQFF.